These 21 T cell receptor beta chains were all obtained from the same sample, sequenced in a study of beta chain features in type 1 diabetes (dated by TCRdb to 2016 to 2019). Libraries were made using the immunoSEQ multiplex PCR assay. The entire isolated RNA was reverse transcribed using the High Capacity cDNA Reverse Transcription Kit, and thus expressed TCRB transcripts were sequenced. What TCRdb holds here is the immuneACCESS table cut down to in-frame rearrangements. Part of the clones is not present; checked against another copy, under half of the missing clones reflect an unresolved V gene, and the others are unexplained. A total of a few hundred thousand clones appear in this sample, about 10% of them only once. Approximately 0.016% of the sample is in the top ten clones. Material for sequencing was naive CD4+ T cells from blood. Per the publication, the cell subset or site label means: true naive CD4+ T cells. The receptors shown here come from a woman in her 30s in good health.

This clone was seen a few times. The chain has TRBV15 and TRBJ2-7, with no clear D. Germline V gene data show CDR1 as LNHNV and CDR2 as YYDKDF (reference sequence). The CDR3 spans 12 residues. Deletions cut 1 base from V and 4 bases from J, with 5 bases between. The CDR3 here is CATSRGAYEQYF. The CDR3 nucleotides are TGTGCCACCAGCAGAGGGGCTTACGAGCAGTACTTC.

J is TRBJ1-5 and V is TRBV15; maybe TRBD1 (6 bases). Trimming stripped 9 bases from V and 5 bases from J, with 11 bases between. CDR1 and CDR2 from the germline V gene are LNHNV and YYDKDF (reference sequence). The CDR3 spans 12 residues. Here the CDR3 DNA reads TGTGCCACGGGACATCAACATCAGCCCCAGCATTTT. Translated: CATGHQHQPQHF.

In this sample, this clone turned up a few times. The chain is built from TRBV19 and TRBJ2-2, with unresolved D. The V gene lost 5 bases and the J gene lost 2 bases, with 12 bases spanning the gap. CDR3 length equals 15 residues. CDR1 LNHDA and CDR2 SQIVND come from the germline V gene (reference sequence). The CDR3 region has the DNA TGTGCCAGTAGTCCACTACCTGATAACACCGGGGAGCTGTTTTTT. Translated, it gives CASSPLPDNTGELFF.

This chain connects TRBV11-2 to TRBJ2-7; 7 bases fit TRBD1. Losses at the gene ends were 0 bases for V and 4 bases for J; bases not matched to a gene: 6. Germline values: CDR1 SGHAT, CDR2 FQNNGV. The CDR3 has 15 residues. CDR3 DNA sequence: TGTGCCAGCAGCTTAGAAACAGGGGCGTTATACGAGCAGTACTTC. This encodes CASSLETGALYEQYF.

J is TRBJ2-2 and V is TRBV29-1; 7 bases line up with TRBD1. Germline CDR1 and CDR2: SQVTM and ANQGSEA. The CDR3 runs 16 residues. V shed 6 bases, J shed 5 bases, and the junction held 15 bases outside the gene matches. The CDR3 DNA sequence: TGCAGCGTGCGAGCGGTCGAGGGCAGGGGGACCGGGGAGCTGTTTTTT. Encoded protein: CSVRAVEGRGTGELFF.

The chain uses TRBV7-2 and TRBJ2-6, with 7 positions matching TRBD1. Trimming cost V 2 bases and J 0 bases; bases outside gene matches: 7. The CDR3 runs to 18 residues. Per germline, CDR1 SGHTA and CDR2 FQGNSA. CDR3 region: CASSLSGTASSGANVLTF. CDR3 bases: TGTGCCAGCAGCTTAAGTGGGACAGCGAGCTCTGGGGCCAACGTCCTGACTTTC.

This chain uses TRBV7-9 with TRBJ2-1, with D perhaps matching TRBD1 (5 bases). V was clipped by 5 bases and J by 0 bases, with 11 bases between them. Looked up from germline, CDR1 is SEHNR and CDR2 is FQNEAQ (reference sequence). This CDR3 comprises 15 residues. In nucleotides, the CDR3 is TGTGCCAGCAGCGAAACAGGTGGCTCCTACAATGAGCAGTTCTTC. Its translation: CASSETGGSYNEQFF.

This clone came up once. The V gene is TRBV28, the J gene TRBJ1-1; a possible D gene is TRBD1 (6 bases). Trimming took off 4 bases at V and 5 bases at J, with 20 bases between the two ends. Germline assignment: CDR1 MDHEN and CDR2 SYDVKM. The CDR3 is 16 residues long. In DNA form, the CDR3 reads TGTGCCAGCAGTTCAGGCGGCTTCGGTCAGGGGACTGAAGCTTTCTTT. It translates to CASSSGGFGQGTEAFF. The whole variable domain, filled in from reference TRBV28 and TRBJ1-1, reads DVKVTQSSRYLVKRTGEKVFLECVQDMDHENMFWYRQDPGLGLRLIYFSYDVKMKEKGDIPEGYSVSREKKERFSLILESASTNQTSMYLCASSSGGFGQGTEAFFGQGTRLTVV.

In this sample, this clone turned up a few times. The rearrangement joins TRBV7-2 to TRBJ1-5, with a weak D call TRBD1 (5 bases). The CDR3 runs to 14 residues. Germline V gene lookup returns CDR1 SGHTA and CDR2 FQGNSA. Deletions cut 2 bases from V and 4 bases from J, with 9 bases between. CDR3 sequence (DNA): TGTGCCAGCAGCTTACAGGCAGGGAATCAGCCCCAGCATTTT. This codes for CASSLQAGNQPQHF. The full variable domain, in which reference TRBV7-2 and TRBJ1-5 provide the parts outside the CDR3, is GAGVSQSPSNKVTEKGKDVELRCDPISGHTALYWYRQSLGQGLEFLIYFQGNSAPDKSGLPSDRFSAERTGGSVSTLTIQRTQQEDSAVYLCASSLQAGNQPQHFGDGTRLSIL.

This clone has a handful of counts. The genes are TRBV5-1 and TRBJ2-7, with 7 bases aligning to TRBD2. The ends lost 4 bases at V and 0 bases at J; junction bases unmatched: 13. Germline V gene lookup returns CDR1 SGHRS and CDR2 YFSETQ. The CDR3 is made up of 17 amino acids. CDR3 amino acids: CASSHRGGGGSSYEQYF. The CDR3 coding sequence is TGCGCCAGCAGCCACCGTGGGGGGGGTGGTAGCTCCTACGAGCAGTACTTC.

This sequence joins TRBV28 and TRBJ2-5; TRBD2 agrees at 8 bases. The CDR3 is 11 residues long. Germline V gives CDR1 MDHEN, CDR2 SYDVKM. With 8 bases clipped from V and 5 bases from J, the junction kept 1 base outside the gene matches. The CDR3 reads CASRGRETQYF. CDR3 DNA sequence: TGTGCCAGCCGCGGGAGGGAGACCCAGTACTTC. The variable domain in full, with the rest retrieved from reference TRBV28 and TRBJ2-5, is DVKVTQSSRYLVKRTGEKVFLECVQDMDHENMFWYRQDPGLGLRLIYFSYDVKMKEKGDIPEGYSVSREKKERFSLILESASTNQTSMYLCASRGRETQYFGPGTRLLVL.

This clone has more than one count but fewer than ten. The V call is TRBV29-1, the J call TRBJ2-3; D might be TRBD2 (6 bases). CDR1 and CDR2 (germline): SQVTM, ANQGSEA. The CDR3 contains 13 residues. Trimming left V 0 bases short and J 6 bases short, with 10 bases between. The CDR3: CSVEDSAGDTQYF. The CDR3 coding sequence is TGCAGCGTTGAAGATAGCGCGGGGGATACGCAGTATTTT.

This clone has just a few counts. V gene TRBV19 combines with J gene TRBJ2-1; 8 bases are a match to TRBD2. Losses at the gene ends were 6 bases for V and 6 bases for J; bases not matched to a gene: 4. From germline, CDR1 is LNHDA and CDR2 SQIVND (reference sequence). This CDR3 is 13 amino acids long. Here the CDR3 DNA reads TGTGCCAGTAGATTAGCGGGAACCAATGAGCAGTTCTTC. Encoded protein: CASRLAGTNEQFF.

The chain combines TRBV19 with TRBJ2-7; D is uncertain. The ends were cut back, 4 bases at V and 8 bases at J, with 9 bases in the middle. The CDR3 is 11 amino acids. Germline V CDR1 and CDR2: LNHDA, SQIVND (reference sequence). The CDR3 loop is CASSSRSQQYF. The CDR3 DNA reads as TGTGCCAGTAGTAGTCGAAGCCAGCAGTACTTC. Together with reference TRBV19 and TRBJ2-7, the CDR3 gives the full variable domain: DGGITQSPKYLFRKEGQNVTLSCEQNLNHDAMYWYRQDPGQGLRLIYYSQIVNDFQKGDIAEGYSVSREKKESFPLTVTSAQKNPTAFYLCASSSRSQQYFGPGTRLTVT.

This clone was detected a few times. The rearrangement links TRBV28 to TRBJ2-7; TRBD1 agrees at 9 bases. CDR1 and CDR2 from the germline V gene are MDHEN and SYDVKM. The CDR3 sequence is 13 residues long. The junction had 9 bases not matched to a gene; V was cut back by 6 bases and J by 9 bases. This CDR3 is CASSLPGQGGQYF. As DNA, the CDR3 is TGTGCCAGCAGCTTGCCGGGACAGGGTGGGCAGTACTTC.

This clone was seen a few times. This chain links TRBV28 with TRBJ2-1; the D gene is possibly TRBD1 (6 bases). Germline V gene sequence: CDR1 MDHEN, CDR2 SYDVKM. The CDR3 is 14 amino acids. The ends were cut back, 7 bases at V and 8 bases at J, with 18 bases in the middle. The CDR3 protein is CASKTGPPFDEQFF. CDR3 bases: TGTGCCAGCAAAACAGGGCCCCCTTTCGATGAGCAGTTCTTC.

This clone was detected ten times or more. The V call is TRBV7-9, the J call TRBJ2-3, with D perhaps TRBD1 (6 bases). This CDR3 comprises 15 residues. Germline loops: CDR1 SEHNR, CDR2 FQNEAQ (reference sequence). V lost 6 bases, J lost 2 bases, and 15 bases lay in between. CDR3 coding DNA: TGTGCCAGCAGTCCGGACAGAACCGACACAGATACGCAGTATTTT. This translates into CASSPDRTDTDTQYF.

This sequence joins TRBV7-3 and TRBJ2-7, with 8 bases that match TRBD1. The V and J ends lost 3 bases and 6 bases, in that order; junction bases with no gene match: 4. Germline V gene data show CDR1 as SGHTA and CDR2 as FQGTGA. The CDR3 has 13 residues. The CDR3 DNA sequence: TGTGCCAGCAGCTTGGGGACAGGATTCGAGCAGTACTTC. It specifies CASSLGTGFEQYF.

Only a few counts were recorded for this clone. The rearrangement links TRBV6-5 to TRBJ1-4; 10 bases are a match to TRBD1. This CDR3 comprises 12 residues. After removal of 9 bases from V and 8 bases from J, the junction contained 3 bases not matched to a gene. Germline V gives CDR1 MNHEY, CDR2 SVGAGI. CDR3 nucleotides: TGTGCCAGTGGGACAGGGGTGGAAAAACTGTTTTTT. Residues: CASGTGVEKLFF.

This clone was seen a handful of times. CDR3 bases: TGTGCCGGTCAGGGTCAGACCTACGAGCAGTACTTC. Encoded protein: CAGQGQTYEQYF. The rearrangement links TRBV30 to TRBJ2-7, with a tentative D call TRBD1 (5 bases). Germline V gene sequence: CDR1 GTSNPN, CDR2 SVGIG (reference sequence). The CDR3 consists of 12 residues. V lost 8 bases to trimming and J lost 2 bases, with 13 bases between them.

The chain employs TRBV4-3 and TRBJ2-7; no clear D. V was cut by 0 bases and J by 0 bases, with 15 bases left in between. This CDR3 spans 17 amino acids. The V gene's germline CDR1 is LGHNA and CDR2 YSLEER. Here the CDR3 DNA reads TGCGCCAGCAGCCAAGACTTTAGGAGCCTCCCCTCCTACGAGCAGTACTTC. This sequence encodes CASSQDFRSLPSYEQYF.